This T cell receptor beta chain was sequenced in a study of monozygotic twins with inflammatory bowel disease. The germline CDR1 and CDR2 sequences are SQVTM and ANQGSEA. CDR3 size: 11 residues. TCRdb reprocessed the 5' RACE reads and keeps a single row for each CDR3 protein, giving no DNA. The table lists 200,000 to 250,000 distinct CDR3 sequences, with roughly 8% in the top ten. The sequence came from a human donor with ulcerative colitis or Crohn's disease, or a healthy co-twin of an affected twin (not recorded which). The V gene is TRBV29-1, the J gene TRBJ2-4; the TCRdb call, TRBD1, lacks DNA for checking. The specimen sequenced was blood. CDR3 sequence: CSGGERDIQYF.